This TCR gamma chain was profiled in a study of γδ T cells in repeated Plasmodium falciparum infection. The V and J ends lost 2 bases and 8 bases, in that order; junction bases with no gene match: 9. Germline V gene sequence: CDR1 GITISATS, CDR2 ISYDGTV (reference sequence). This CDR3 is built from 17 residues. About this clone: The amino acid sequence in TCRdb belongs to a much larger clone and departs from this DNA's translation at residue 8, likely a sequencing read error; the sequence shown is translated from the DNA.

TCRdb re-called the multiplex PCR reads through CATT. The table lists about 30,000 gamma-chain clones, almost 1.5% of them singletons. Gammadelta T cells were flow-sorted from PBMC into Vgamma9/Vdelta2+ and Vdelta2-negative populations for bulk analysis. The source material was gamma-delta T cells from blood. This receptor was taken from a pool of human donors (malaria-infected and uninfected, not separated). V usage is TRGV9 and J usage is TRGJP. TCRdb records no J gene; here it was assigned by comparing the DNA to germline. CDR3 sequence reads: CALWEARRKLGKKIKVF. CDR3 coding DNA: TGTGCCTTGTGGGAGGCCCGGAGAAAGTTGGGCAAAAAAATCAAGGTATTT.